A single sample is the source of the 14 T cell receptor beta chains below, sequenced in a study of blood T cells in healthy people across ages. Then a second PCR, running about 6 to 11 cycles, was carried out with a sample-barcoded 5' primer and a J-beta primer mix. TCRdb re-called the 5' RACE reads through MiXCR, storing one row per CDR3 protein. The sample includes about 630,000 distinct CDR3 sequences, 20% to 25% seen only once; the top ten take roughly 3.7%. The sequenced sample consisted of blood. Receptor source: a man in his 70s in good health.

The gene calls are TRBV10-3 and TRBJ1-4; TRBD1 matches at 10 bases. The V gene end was trimmed by 0 bases and the J gene end by 12 bases; junction bases not matched to a gene: 10. Germline loops: CDR1 ENHRY, CDR2 SYGVKD. This CDR3 region has 16 residues. CDR3 coding DNA: TGTGCCATCAGTGAGTCGAGAAGACAGGGGGCCGGAGAACTGTTTTTT. Translation gives CAISESRRQGAGELFF.

A word on this clonotype: The junction departs from the called germline gene at one end, perhaps through a read error. This sequence joins TRBV12-3 or TRBV12-4 and TRBJ2-5; maybe TRBD2 (6 bases). The CDR3 extends over 13 amino acids. CDR3 nucleotide sequence: TGTGCCAGCAGTCCGGGACTTCAAGAGACCCAGTGCTTC. Its translation is CASSPGLQETQCF.

This clonotype has only a few counts. The V call is TRBV15, the J call TRBJ2-2; no firm D call. Germline loops: CDR1 LNHNV, CDR2 YYDKDF (reference sequence). The ends were cut back, 3 bases at V and 4 bases at J, with 3 bases in the middle. The CDR3 is made up of 12 amino acids. CDR3 protein: CATSSTTGELFF. For the CDR3, the DNA is TGTGCCACCAGCAGTACCACCGGGGAGCTGTTTTTT.

This clonotype was seen just once. For the CDR3, the DNA is TGCGCCAGCAGCTTGGCGGGACAGCCTGCAACTAATGAAAAACTGTTTTTT. Translated: CASSLAGQPATNEKLFF. The rearrangement uses TRBV5-1 and TRBJ1-4; 7 nucleotides match TRBD1. Germline V gene sequence: CDR1 SGHRS, CDR2 YFSETQ. The CDR3 is 17 residues long. V lost 0 bases, J lost 0 bases, and 5 bases stayed unmatched.

This clonotype turned up a few times. As DNA, the CDR3 is TGTGCCACCAGCCTAGGGCAGGGTTTCAACGAGCAGTACTTC. Protein product: CATSLGQGFNEQYF. The V call is TRBV15, the J call TRBJ2-7, with D tentatively TRBD1 (5 bases). This CDR3 contains 14 residues. Germline CDR1 LNHNV, CDR2 YYDKDF (reference sequence). Trimming removed 5 bases at V and 5 bases at J, with 16 bases between.

Regarding this clonotype: A much larger clonotype is one base distant, so this may be a read error. The gene calls are TRBV6-2 or TRBV6-3 and TRBJ2-7; 13 nucleotides line up with TRBD2. Germline loops: CDR1 MNHEY, CDR2 SVGEGT. The CDR3 has 15 residues. Here the CDR3 DNA reads TGTACCAGCAGTTCAGGACTAGCGGGAGAATACGAGCAGTACTTC. Residues: CTSSSGLAGEYEQYF.

The rearrangement joins TRBV20-1 to TRBJ1-1; D is ambiguous. The V and J ends lost 0 bases and 1 base respectively, with 15 bases between them. Per the germline V gene, CDR1 is DFQATT and CDR2 is SNEGSKA (reference sequence). This CDR3 spans 16 amino acids. Here the CDR3 reads CSARDPQTTSNTEAFF. Written as DNA, the CDR3 is TGCAGTGCTAGAGACCCACAAACAACATCGAACACTGAAGCTTTCTTT.

This clonotype has at least ten counts. The chain recombines TRBV29-1 with TRBJ2-3, with D possibly being TRBD2 (6 bases). Germline assignment: CDR1 SQVTM and CDR2 ANQGSEA. Trimming left V 7 bases short and J 6 bases short, with 11 bases between. The CDR3 runs to 11 residues. CDR3 DNA: TGCAGCGCCCAACGGGGGGATACGCAGTATTTT. This translates into CSAQRGDTQYF.

This clonotype occurred a few times. This sequence joins TRBV12-3 or TRBV12-4 and TRBJ1-6; D is uncertain. Deletions cut 5 bases from V and 13 bases from J, with 15 bases between. The CDR3 covers 13 residues. The CDR3 DNA is TGTGCCAGCAGTGTAAAGACGGACTCTCCCCTCCACTTT. It codes for CASSVKTDSPLHF.

There are many counts of this clonotype. This rearrangement joins TRBV29-1 to TRBJ1-4; a possible D gene is TRBD1 (6 bases). The germline gives CDR1 SQVTM, CDR2 ANQGSEA. The ends were cut back, 7 bases at V and 6 bases at J, with 12 bases in the middle. CDR3 length equals 12 residues. Here the CDR3 DNA reads TGCAGCGCCAAGGGGGGGGATGAAAAACTGTTTTTT. This codes for CSAKGGDEKLFF.

A few counts support this clonotype. This chain joins TRBV13 and TRBJ2-5; D call uncertain. The tail of the sequence fits TRBJ2-1 better, so the J call may be wrong. Germline V gives CDR1 PRHDT, CDR2 FYEKMQ (reference sequence). The CDR3 contains 14 residues. This CDR3 reads CASSLRSANNEQFF. DNA for the CDR3: TGTGCCAGCAGCTTACGTTCAGCAAACAATGAGCAGTTCTTC.

The V call is TRBV29-1, the J call TRBJ2-1; no definite D call. V was cut by 3 bases and J by 0 bases, with 3 bases left in between. CDR1 SQVTM and CDR2 ANQGSEA come from the germline V gene. This CDR3 has 12 amino acids. The CDR3 spells CSVDPSYNEQFF. The CDR3 region has the DNA TGCAGCGTTGACCCCTCCTACAATGAGCAGTTCTTC.

The rearrangement links TRBV5-4 to TRBJ2-1; TRBD2 matches 11 bases. Trimming at V came to 5 bases and at J to 5 bases, leaving 6 bases not matched to a gene. Germline loops: CDR1 SGHNT, CDR2 YYREEE (reference sequence). The CDR3 has 15 residues. CDR3 DNA sequence: TGTGCCAGCAGACCTGGGACTAGCGGAAACAATGAGCAGTTCTTC. Its protein is CASRPGTSGNNEQFF.

The chain combines TRBV3-1 with TRBJ2-1; 7 bases line up with TRBD2. The closer fit of TRBJ2-7 to the DNA end suggests the J call may be wrong. Germline CDR1 reads LGHDT; CDR2 reads YNNKEL (reference sequence). This CDR3 comprises 14 residues. This CDR3 reads CASSQAAGAYEQYF. CDR3 DNA: TGTGCCAGCAGCCAGGCTGCGGGAGCCTACGAGCAGTACTTC.